The T cell receptor beta chain described here comes from a study of spatial heterogeneity in lung cancer. Study-wide results and caveats: Expanded tumor TCRs that were ubiquitous appeared in blood more at resection than follow-up.

V lost 2 bases to trimming and J lost 11 bases, with 18 bases between them. The CDR3 covers 14 residues. Per germline, CDR1 MNHNY and CDR2 SVGAGI (reference sequence). Described time point: sample taken at primary tumor resection. Unsorted whole RNA from tumor, nontumor lung or frozen PBMC underwent sequencing. For this clonotype: No antigen is known for it.

TCRdb independently ran MiXCR on the 5' RACE reads; one entry per CDR3 protein. The table lists just over 75,000 distinct CDR3 sequences, around 7.3% of them singletons. Sequenced material: PBMCs, taken at surgery. The origin of this receptor is a male donor with early-stage non-small cell lung cancer. This sequence joins TRBV6-6 and TRBJ1-2; D is perhaps TRBD1 (5 bases). This CDR3 is CASSYNPGPSGYTF. DNA of the CDR3: TGTGCCAGCAGTTACAACCCGGGGCCATCGGGGTACACCTTC.